This T cell receptor (beta chain) was captured in a study of CD8 T cells in ankylosing spondylitis. Trimming left V 1 base short and J 3 bases short, with 10 bases between. Germline V lookup: CDR1 LGHNA, CDR2 YSLEER. This CDR3 spans 15 amino acids. TCRdb re-analysed the 5' RACE reads in MiXCR, keeping a single row per CDR3 protein. The sample has some 130,000 distinct CDR3 sequences, roughly a tenth seen once. This clonotype has ten or more counts. Specimen: blood, either unsorted or a sorted T cell fraction (not recorded which). The chain joins TRBV4-3 to TRBJ2-1; D may be TRBD2 (5 bases). The TCR originated in a male donor with ankylosing spondylitis or in good health (not recorded which). CDR3 sequence (DNA): TGCGCCAGCAGCCAAGGAATTGACTACTACAATGAGCAGTTCTTC. Translated, it gives CASSQGIDYYNEQFF.